These 18 T cell receptor beta chains originate from one sample sequenced in a study of blood T cell repertoires in COVID-19. Clones were read by immunoSEQ multiplex PCR, and TCRdb kept only the in-frame ones, dropping some. The table has 200,000 to 250,000 clones, around nine tenths seen once. The specimen was PBMCs or T cells enriched from blood (not recorded which). The receptors derive from a woman in her 30s who had been exposed to COVID-19.

The genes are TRBV10-1 and TRBJ2-2, with 7 nucleotides matching TRBD1. This CDR3 has 14 amino acids. With 5 bases clipped from V and 6 bases from J, the junction kept 6 bases outside the gene matches. The germline V gene has CDR1 WNHNN and CDR2 SYGVQD (reference sequence). CDR3 protein: CASSQTGVPGELFF. The DNA of the CDR3 is TGCGCCAGCAGTCAAACAGGGGTCCCCGGGGAGCTGTTTTTT.

Comments on this clone: In the same sample, other DNA sequences code for this CDR3. This sequence joins TRBV18 and TRBJ1-1, with D perhaps TRBD1 (5 bases). CDR1 is KGHSH, CDR2 LQKENI, per germline. This CDR3 has 13 residues. V gave up 2 bases and J gave up 5 bases, with 9 bases separating them. In nucleotides, the CDR3 is TGTGCCAGCTCACCAACTGGGGGGACTGAAGCTTTCTTT. It codes for CASSPTGGTEAFF.

The chain joins TRBV2 to TRBJ2-5, with a possible D match to TRBD1 (5 bases). Germline CDR1 SNHLY, CDR2 FYNNEI. The CDR3 contains 14 residues. Trimming took 3 bases from V and 5 from J, leaving 13 bases between them. CDR3 residues: CASSDDSFSETQYF. CDR3 nucleotides: TGTGCCAGCAGTGACGACAGTTTTTCGGAGACCCAGTACTTC.

This rearrangement joins TRBV2 to TRBJ1-1; D remains unclear. CDR1 and CDR2 from the germline V gene are SNHLY and FYNNEI. This CDR3 region has 12 residues. Trimming shortened V by 8 bases and J by 5 bases, and 12 bases separated the two germline ends. The CDR3 sequence: CASEETRTEAFF. The DNA for the CDR3 is TGTGCCAGCGAGGAGACGAGGACTGAAGCTTTCTTT.

The J gene is TRBJ2-7, the V gene TRBV4-1; 11 bases are a match to TRBD2. Germline values: CDR1 MGHRA, CDR2 YSYEKL. CDR3 length: 15 residues. V dropped 7 bases and J dropped 6; count of bases not matched to a gene: 11. The CDR3 DNA sequence: TGCGCCAGCACCTCAGGAAGTCTAGCGGGAGGCGAGCAGTACTTC. It codes for CASTSGSLAGGEQYF.

The J gene is TRBJ1-2, the V gene TRBV5-4; TRBD1 matches 10 bases. The CDR3 is made up of 16 amino acids. Germline V gene lookup returns CDR1 SGHNT and CDR2 YYREEE (reference sequence). Losses at the gene ends were 4 bases for V and 8 bases for J; bases not matched to a gene: 14. Here the CDR3 DNA reads TGTGCCAGCAGCGCCCGGACAGGGGGAGTAGTGGGGGGCTACACCTTC. It codes for CASSARTGGVVGGYTF.

The V call is TRBV18, the J call TRBJ1-2; 11 bases align to TRBD1. The trim removed 4 bases at V and 6 bases at J, leaving 7 bases unmatched. Germline V gene sequence: CDR1 KGHSH, CDR2 LQKENI. The CDR3 extends over 15 amino acids. The DNA for the CDR3 is TGTGCCAGCTCACGAATACGGACAGGGGGCGATGGCTACACCTTC. Amino acid sequence: CASSRIRTGGDGYTF.

V gene TRBV7-9 combines with J gene TRBJ2-1; 7 bases map to TRBD2. This CDR3 has 17 amino acids. The V and J ends lost 4 bases and 9 bases, in that order; junction bases with no gene match: 18. Germline loops: CDR1 SEHNR, CDR2 FQNEAQ (reference sequence). CDR3: CASSSRTAGLPNSEQFF. As DNA, the CDR3 is TGTGCCAGCAGCTCCCGGACGGCGGGACTACCCAACAGTGAGCAGTTCTTC.

The gene calls are TRBV11-3 and TRBJ1-3; a possible D gene is TRBD1 (6 bases). From germline, CDR1 is SGHNT and CDR2 YENEEA. With 5 bases removed from V and 4 bases from J, the gap between germline ends came to 18 bases. The CDR3 is made up of 16 amino acids. CDR3 protein: CASSRPTGRWGNTIYF. CDR3 coding DNA: TGTGCCAGCAGCAGACCTACAGGGAGATGGGGAAACACCATATATTTT.

CDR3 loop: CASSLVGVLPYEQYF. The CDR3 nucleotides are TGTGCCAGCAGCTTAGTGGGCGTATTACCCTACGAGCAGTACTTC. The chain employs TRBV7-9 and TRBJ2-7, with unresolved D. The CDR3 loop spans 15 amino acids. Germline lookup yields CDR1 SEHNR and CDR2 FQNEAQ (reference sequence). The V end lost 1 base, the J end lost 2 bases, and 12 bases lay between the germline ends.

This rearrangement joins TRBV5-1 to TRBJ2-7, with TRBD2 matching 12 bases. This CDR3 region has 16 residues. Germline CDR1 and CDR2: SGHRS and YFSETQ. The V gene end was trimmed by 4 bases and the J gene end by 0 bases; junction bases not matched to a gene: 5. The CDR3 region is CASSTTSGGSSYEQYF. The DNA of the CDR3 is TGCGCCAGCAGCACGACTAGCGGGGGTAGCTCCTACGAGCAGTACTTC.

The J gene is TRBJ1-5, the V gene TRBV11-1; D not certain. Trimming took off 4 bases at V and 5 bases at J, with 9 bases between the two ends. Per germline, CDR1 SGHAT and CDR2 FQDESV (reference sequence). CDR3 length: 13 amino acids. Here the CDR3 reads CASSSDGYQPQHF. CDR3 sequence (DNA): TGTGCCAGCAGCTCAGACGGGTATCAGCCCCAGCATTTT.

This chain links TRBV21-1 with TRBJ2-1; no DNA check was done on the table's D call, TRBD2. TRBV21-1 is a pseudogene locus. The CDR3 length is 19 residues. CDR3 sequence: CASSKGGSGRQSSYNEQFF. The CDR3 nucleotides read TGTGCCAGCAGCAAAGGGGGTAGCGGGAGACAGAGCTCCTACAATGAGCAGTTCTTC.

This clone has just a few counts. CDR3 loop: CASSVNRENTEAFF. The CDR3 coding sequence is TGTGCCAGCAGCGTAAACAGGGAGAACACTGAAGCTTTCTTT. This rearrangement joins TRBV7-9 to TRBJ1-1; D is possibly TRBD1 (6 bases). The CDR3 length is 14 residues. The germline V and J ends were trimmed by 5 bases and 1 base, with 11 bases remaining between them. Germline assignment: CDR1 SEHNR and CDR2 FQNEAQ (reference sequence).

The chain uses TRBV27 and TRBJ2-1; TRBD2 might be the D (6 bases). The CDR3 contains 13 residues. Looked up from germline, CDR1 is MNHEY and CDR2 is SMNVEV (reference sequence). Trimming took 11 bases from V and 4 from J, leaving 15 bases between them. CDR3 residues: CASSASVYNEQFF. The CDR3 bases are TGTGCCTCTAGCGCCTCTGTTTACAATGAGCAGTTCTTC.

This chain links TRBV6-5 with TRBJ1-2; D uncertain. The CDR3 extends over 12 amino acids. The V end was cut by 5 bases, the J end by 2 bases, with 6 bases between. Germline V gene sequence: CDR1 MNHEY, CDR2 SVGAGI. The CDR3 loop reads CASSLGNYGYTF. In DNA form, the CDR3 reads TGTGCCAGCAGTCTGGGCAACTATGGCTACACCTTC.

The chain links TRBV29-1 to TRBJ2-6; TRBD2 is a possible D gene (6 bases). Trimming removed 0 bases at V and 2 bases at J, with 8 bases between. This CDR3 is 15 amino acids long. The germline gives CDR1 SQVTM, CDR2 ANQGSEA. As DNA, the CDR3 is TGCAGCGTTGAAGACGGGGGAACTGGGGCCAACGTCCTGACTTTC. Its translation is CSVEDGGTGANVLTF.

The chain is built from TRBV27 and TRBJ1-2; 8 bases align to TRBD1. V shed 8 bases, J shed 5 bases, and the junction held 7 bases outside the gene matches. The CDR3 contains 13 residues. In germline, CDR1 is MNHEY, CDR2 SMNVEV (reference sequence). This chain's CDR3 is CASRRTGWYGYTF. As DNA, the CDR3 is TGTGCCAGCCGCCGGACAGGGTGGTATGGCTACACCTTC.